This T cell receptor beta chain came from a study of beta chain features in type 1 diabetes. This clone was observed at least ten times. Germline CDR1 SGHRS, CDR2 YFSETQ. Between the trimmed V and J ends, which lost 4 bases and 1 base, there was a span of 8 bases. The CDR3 spans 13 residues. cDNA synthesis used the whole RNA isolate, giving expressed TCRB sequences. Only in-frame clones appear in the TCRdb table, and some are missing; sequencing was by immunoSEQ multiplex PCR. The sample consists of 150,000 or so clones, roughly a tenth of them appearing once. The receptor was derived from a man in his late teens or twenties in good health. The chain recombines TRBV5-1 with TRBJ1-1, with a possible D match to TRBD1 (6 bases). Material: central memory CD4+ T cells from blood. CDR3 nucleotides: TGCGCCAGCAGCCCGGGACAGAACACTGAAGCTTTCTTT. It yields the protein CASSPGQNTEAFF.